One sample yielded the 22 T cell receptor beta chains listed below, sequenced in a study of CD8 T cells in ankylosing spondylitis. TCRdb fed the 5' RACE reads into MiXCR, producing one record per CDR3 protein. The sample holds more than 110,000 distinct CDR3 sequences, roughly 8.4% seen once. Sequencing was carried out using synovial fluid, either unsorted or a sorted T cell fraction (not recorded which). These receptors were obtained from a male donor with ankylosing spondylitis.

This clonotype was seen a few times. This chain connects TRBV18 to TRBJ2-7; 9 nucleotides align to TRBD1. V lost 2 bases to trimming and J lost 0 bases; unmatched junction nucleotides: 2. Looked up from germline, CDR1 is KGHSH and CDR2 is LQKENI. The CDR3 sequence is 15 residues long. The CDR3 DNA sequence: TGTGCCAGCTCACCAGGACAGGGGTCCTCCTACGAGCAGTACTTC. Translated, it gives CASSPGQGSSYEQYF.

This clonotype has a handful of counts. This CDR3 is CASSVINQGYGYTF. The DNA for the CDR3 is TGCGCCAGCAGTGTCATTAACCAGGGCTATGGCTACACCTTC. V is TRBV10-2 and J is TRBJ1-2, with a weak D call TRBD1 (5 bases). The CDR3 runs 14 residues. The germline V and J ends were trimmed by 4 bases and 4 bases, with 13 bases remaining between them. Germline V CDR1 and CDR2: WSHSY, SAAADI.

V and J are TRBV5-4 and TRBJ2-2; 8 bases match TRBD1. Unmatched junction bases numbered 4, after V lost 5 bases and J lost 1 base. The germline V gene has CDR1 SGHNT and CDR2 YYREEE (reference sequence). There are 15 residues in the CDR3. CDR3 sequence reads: CASSDGTGNTGELFF. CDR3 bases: TGTGCCAGCAGTGACGGGACAGGGAACACCGGGGAGCTGTTTTTT.

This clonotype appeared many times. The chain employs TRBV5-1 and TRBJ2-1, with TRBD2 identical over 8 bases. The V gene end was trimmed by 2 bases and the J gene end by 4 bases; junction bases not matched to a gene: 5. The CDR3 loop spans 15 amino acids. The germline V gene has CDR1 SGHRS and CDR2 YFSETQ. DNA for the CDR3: TGCGCCAGCAGCTTTCAAGCGGGGGCGTACAATGAGCAGTTCTTC. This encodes CASSFQAGAYNEQFF.

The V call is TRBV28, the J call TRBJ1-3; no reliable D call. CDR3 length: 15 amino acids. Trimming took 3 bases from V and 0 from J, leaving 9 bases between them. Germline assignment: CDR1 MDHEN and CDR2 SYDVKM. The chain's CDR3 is CASSFMDGSGNTIYF. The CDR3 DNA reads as TGTGCCAGCAGTTTCATGGACGGCTCTGGAAACACCATATATTTT.

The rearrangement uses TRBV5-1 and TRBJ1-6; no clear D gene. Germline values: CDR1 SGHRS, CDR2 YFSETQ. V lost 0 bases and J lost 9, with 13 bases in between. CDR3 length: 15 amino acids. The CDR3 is CASSLAQQNRSPLHF. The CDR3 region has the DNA TGCGCCAGCAGCTTGGCCCAGCAGAATCGTTCACCCCTCCACTTT.

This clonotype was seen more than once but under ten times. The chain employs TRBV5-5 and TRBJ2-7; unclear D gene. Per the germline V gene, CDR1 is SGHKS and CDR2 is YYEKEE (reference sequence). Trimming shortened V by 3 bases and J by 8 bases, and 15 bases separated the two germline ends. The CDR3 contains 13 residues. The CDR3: CASSSNGLRKQYF. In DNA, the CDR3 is TGTGCCAGCAGCTCGAATGGTCTTCGGAAGCAGTACTTC.

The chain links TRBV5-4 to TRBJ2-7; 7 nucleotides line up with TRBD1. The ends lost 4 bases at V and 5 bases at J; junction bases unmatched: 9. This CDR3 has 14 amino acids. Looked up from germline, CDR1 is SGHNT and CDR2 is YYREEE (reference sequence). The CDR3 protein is CASSPRQGRDEQYF. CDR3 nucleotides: TGTGCCAGCAGCCCGCGACAGGGACGAGACGAGCAGTACTTC.

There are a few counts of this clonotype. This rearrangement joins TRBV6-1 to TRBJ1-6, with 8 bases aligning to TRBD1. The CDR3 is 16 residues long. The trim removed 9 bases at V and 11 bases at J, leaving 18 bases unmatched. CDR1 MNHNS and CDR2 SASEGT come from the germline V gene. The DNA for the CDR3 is TGTGCCAGTCAAAGACAGGGGTACTTGCTTTGGACACCCCTCCACTTT. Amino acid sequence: CASQRQGYLLWTPLHF.

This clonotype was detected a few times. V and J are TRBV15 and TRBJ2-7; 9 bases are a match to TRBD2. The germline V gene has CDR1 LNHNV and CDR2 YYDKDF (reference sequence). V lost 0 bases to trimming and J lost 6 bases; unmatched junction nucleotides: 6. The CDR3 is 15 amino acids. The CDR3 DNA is TGTGCCACCAGCAGAGATCGGCTAGCGGGACGCGAGCAGTACTTC. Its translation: CATSRDRLAGREQYF.

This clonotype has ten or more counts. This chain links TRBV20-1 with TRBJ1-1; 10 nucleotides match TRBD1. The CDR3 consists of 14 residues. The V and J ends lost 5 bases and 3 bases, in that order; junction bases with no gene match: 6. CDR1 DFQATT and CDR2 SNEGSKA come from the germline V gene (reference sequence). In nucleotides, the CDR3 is TGCAGTGCTGGGACAGGGGTCGGGTACACTGAAGCTTTCTTT. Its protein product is CSAGTGVGYTEAFF.

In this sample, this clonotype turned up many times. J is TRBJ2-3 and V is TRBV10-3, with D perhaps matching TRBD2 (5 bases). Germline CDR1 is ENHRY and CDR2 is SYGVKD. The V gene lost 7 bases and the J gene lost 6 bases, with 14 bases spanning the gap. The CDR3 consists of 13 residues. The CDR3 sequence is CAIKNQRKDTQYF. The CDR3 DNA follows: TGTGCCATCAAAAACCAGCGGAAGGATACGCAGTATTTT.

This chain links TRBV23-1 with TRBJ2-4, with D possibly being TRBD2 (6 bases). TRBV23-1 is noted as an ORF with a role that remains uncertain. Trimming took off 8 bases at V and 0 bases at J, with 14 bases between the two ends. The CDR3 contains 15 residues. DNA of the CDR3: TGCGCCAGCGGGAGGCAGCCTCTAGCCAAAAACATTCAGTACTTC. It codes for CASGRQPLAKNIQYF.

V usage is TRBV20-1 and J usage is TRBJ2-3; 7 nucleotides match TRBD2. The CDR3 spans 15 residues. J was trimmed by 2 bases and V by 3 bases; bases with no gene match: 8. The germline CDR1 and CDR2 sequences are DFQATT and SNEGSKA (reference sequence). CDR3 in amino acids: CSARGSLAATDTQYF. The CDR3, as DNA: TGCAGTGCTAGGGGTAGCCTAGCGGCCACAGATACGCAGTATTTT.

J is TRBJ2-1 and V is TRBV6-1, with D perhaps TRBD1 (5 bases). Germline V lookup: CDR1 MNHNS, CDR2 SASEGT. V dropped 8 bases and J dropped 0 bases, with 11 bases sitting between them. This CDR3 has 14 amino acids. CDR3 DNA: TGTGCCAGCTTTTTAGGGGACTCCTACAATGAGCAGTTCTTC. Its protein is CASFLGDSYNEQFF.

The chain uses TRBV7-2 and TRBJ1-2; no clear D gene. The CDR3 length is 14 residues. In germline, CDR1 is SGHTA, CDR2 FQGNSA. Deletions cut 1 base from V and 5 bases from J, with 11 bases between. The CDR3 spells CASSLVRGSYGYTF. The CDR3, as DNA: TGTGCCAGCAGCTTAGTCCGCGGTTCGTATGGCTACACCTTC.

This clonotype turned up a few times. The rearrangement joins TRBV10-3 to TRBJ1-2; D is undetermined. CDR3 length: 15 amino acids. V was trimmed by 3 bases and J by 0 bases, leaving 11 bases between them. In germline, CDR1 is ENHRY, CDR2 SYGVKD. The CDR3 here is CAISEPGLANYGYTF. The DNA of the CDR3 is TGTGCCATCAGTGAACCGGGCCTAGCTAACTATGGCTACACCTTC.

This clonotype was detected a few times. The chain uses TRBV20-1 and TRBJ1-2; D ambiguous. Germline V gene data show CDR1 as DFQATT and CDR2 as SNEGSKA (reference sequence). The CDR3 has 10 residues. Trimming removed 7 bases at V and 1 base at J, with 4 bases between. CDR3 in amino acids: CSVYNYGYTF. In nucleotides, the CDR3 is TGCAGTGTGTATAACTATGGCTACACCTTC.

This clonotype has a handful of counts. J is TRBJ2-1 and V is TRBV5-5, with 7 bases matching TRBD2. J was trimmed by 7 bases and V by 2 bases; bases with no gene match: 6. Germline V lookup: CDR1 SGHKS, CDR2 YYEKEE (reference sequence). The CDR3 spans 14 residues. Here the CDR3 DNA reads TGTGCCAGCAGCTTTGCCGGACTAGGGAATGAGCAGTTCTTC. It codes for CASSFAGLGNEQFF.

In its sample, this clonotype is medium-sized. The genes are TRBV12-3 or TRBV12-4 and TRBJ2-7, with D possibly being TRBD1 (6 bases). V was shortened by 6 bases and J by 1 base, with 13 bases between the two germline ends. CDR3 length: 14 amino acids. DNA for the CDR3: TGTGCCAGCAGCCTATACAGGGATTCCTACGAGCAGTACTTC. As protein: CASSLYRDSYEQYF.

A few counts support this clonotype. For the CDR3, the DNA is TGCAGTGCTTCACGGGGGGCCTCCAATCAGCCCCAGCATTTT. Residues: CSASRGASNQPQHF. The rearrangement uses TRBV20-1 and TRBJ1-5; TRBD1 might be the D (6 bases). With 5 bases removed from V and 3 bases from J, the gap between germline ends came to 14 bases. The germline V gene encodes CDR1 DFQATT and CDR2 SNEGSKA (reference sequence). The CDR3 totals 14 residues.

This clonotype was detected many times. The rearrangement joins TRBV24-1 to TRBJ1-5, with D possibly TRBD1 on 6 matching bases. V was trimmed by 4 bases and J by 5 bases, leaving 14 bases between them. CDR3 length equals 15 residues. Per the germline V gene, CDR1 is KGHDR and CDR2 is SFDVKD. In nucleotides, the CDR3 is TGTGCCACCAGTGAACCCGGGGGGGGCGATCAGCCCCAGCATTTT. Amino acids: CATSEPGGGDQPQHF.